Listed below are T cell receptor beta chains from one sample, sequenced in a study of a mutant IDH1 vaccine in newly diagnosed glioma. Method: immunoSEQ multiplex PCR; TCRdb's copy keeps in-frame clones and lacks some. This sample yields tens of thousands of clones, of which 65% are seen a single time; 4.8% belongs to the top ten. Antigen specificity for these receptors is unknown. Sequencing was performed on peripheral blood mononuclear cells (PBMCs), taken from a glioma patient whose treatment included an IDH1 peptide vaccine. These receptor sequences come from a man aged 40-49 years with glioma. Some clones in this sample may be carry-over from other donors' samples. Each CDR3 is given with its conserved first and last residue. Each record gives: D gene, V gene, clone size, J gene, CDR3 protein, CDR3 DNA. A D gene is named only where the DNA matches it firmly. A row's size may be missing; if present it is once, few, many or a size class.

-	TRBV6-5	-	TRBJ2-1	CASSYPGNEQFF	TGTGCCAGCAGTTACCCGGGAAATGAGCAGTTCTTC
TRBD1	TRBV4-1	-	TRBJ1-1	CASSLSTQGDTEAFF	TGCGCCAGCAGCCTCTCGACTCAGGGGGACACTGAAGCTTTCTTT
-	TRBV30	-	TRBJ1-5	CAWSVQGLGQPQHF	TGTGCCTGGAGTGTTCAAGGGTTGGGCCAGCCCCAGCATTTT
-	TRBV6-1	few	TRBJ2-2	CASSEWQTTGELFF	TGTGCCAGCAGTGAGTGGCAGACAACCGGGGAGCTGTTTTTT
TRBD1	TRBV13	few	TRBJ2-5	CASSGHPGRGQSETQYF	TGTGCCAGCAGCGGCCACCCGGGCAGGGGGCAATCGGAGACCCAGTACTTC
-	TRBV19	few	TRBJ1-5	CASSRQGLGNQPQHF	TGTGCCAGTAGTCGCCAGGGTTTGGGCAATCAGCCCCAGCATTTT
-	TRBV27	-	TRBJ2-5	CASSLFGVGEGHQETQYF	TGTGCCAGCAGTTTATTCGGAGTGGGAGAGGGGCATCAAGAGACCCAGTACTTC
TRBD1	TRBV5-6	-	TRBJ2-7	CASSPNPGTVLFEQYF	TGTGCCAGCAGCCCCAACCCCGGGACAGTCCTCTTCGAGCAGTACTTC
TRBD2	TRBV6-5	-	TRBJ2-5	CASSYLAGVKETQYF	TGTGCCAGCAGTTACTTGGCGGGGGTAAAAGAGACCCAGTACTTC
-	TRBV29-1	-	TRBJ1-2	CSVAPNREPYGYTF	TGCAGCGTGGCCCCGAACAGGGAACCTTATGGCTACACCTTC
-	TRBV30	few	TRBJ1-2	CAWSVRVWGNYGYTF	TGTGCCTGGAGTGTACGGGTGTGGGGGAACTATGGCTACACCTTC
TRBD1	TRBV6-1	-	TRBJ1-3	CASPGQGDTIYF	TGTGCCAGCCCGGGACAGGGAGACACCATATATTTT
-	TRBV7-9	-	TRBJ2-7	CASSPQGDLAYEQYF	TGTGCCAGCAGCCCCCAGGGGGACTTAGCCTACGAGCAGTACTTC
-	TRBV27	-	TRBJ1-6	CASRGGAGTPLHF	TGTGCCAGCAGAGGTGGGGCAGGGACACCCCTCCACTTT
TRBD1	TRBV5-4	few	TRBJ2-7	CASSLPGTGVYEQYF	TGTGCCAGCAGCTTGCCCGGGACAGGGGTCTACGAGCAGTACTTC
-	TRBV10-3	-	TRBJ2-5	CAITDKMPQETQYF	TGTGCCATCACTGACAAGATGCCCCAAGAGACCCAGTACTTC
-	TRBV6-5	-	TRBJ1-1	CASTNLGGGNTEAFF	TGTGCCAGCACCAATCTAGGGGGGGGGAACACTGAAGCTTTCTTT
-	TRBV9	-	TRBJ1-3	CASSVLTSGNTIYF	TGTGCCAGCAGCGTATTGACCTCTGGAAACACCATATATTTT
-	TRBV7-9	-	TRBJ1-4	CASSFSVGPINEKLFF	TGTGCCAGCAGCTTTTCAGTGGGACCGATTAATGAAAAACTGTTTTTT
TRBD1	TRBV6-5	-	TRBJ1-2	CASRRTGSNYGYTF	TGTGCCAGCAGACGGACAGGGAGTAACTATGGCTACACCTTC
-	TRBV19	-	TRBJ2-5	CASSIMKSGETQYF	TGTGCCAGTAGTATCATGAAATCGGGGGAGACCCAGTACTTC
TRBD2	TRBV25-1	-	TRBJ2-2	CASSESPSGGAGTGELFF	TGTGCCAGCAGTGAATCCCCTAGCGGGGGGGCTGGGACCGGGGAGCTGTTTTTT
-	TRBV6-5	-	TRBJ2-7	CASSSLMTVYEQYF	TGTGCCAGCAGTTCTCTGATGACTGTTTACGAGCAGTACTTC
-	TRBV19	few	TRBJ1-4	CASSIGQSLEKLFF	TGTGCCAGTAGTATCGGACAGAGCCTTGAAAAACTGTTTTTT
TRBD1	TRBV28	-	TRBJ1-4	CASINDREGAEKLFF	TGTGCCAGCATCAACGACAGGGAAGGTGCTGAAAAACTGTTTTTT
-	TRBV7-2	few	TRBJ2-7	CASSLGGAVTSYEQYF	TGTGCCAGCAGCTTAGGCGGGGCCGTAACCTCCTACGAGCAGTACTTC
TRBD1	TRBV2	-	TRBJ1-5	CASSNGQGGNQPQHF	TGTGCCAGCAGTAACGGACAGGGAGGCAATCAGCCCCAGCATTTT
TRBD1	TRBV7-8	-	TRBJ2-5	CASSFPTGVEETQYF	TGTGCCAGCAGCTTCCCGACAGGGGTCGAGGAGACCCAGTACTTC
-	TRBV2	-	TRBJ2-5	CASSRGPSRETQYF	TGTGCCAGCAGTAGAGGGCCTAGCAGAGAGACCCAGTACTTC
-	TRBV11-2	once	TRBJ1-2	CASSLDLQGSSGYTF	TGTGCCAGCAGCTTAGATCTACAGGGTTCAAGTGGCTACACCTTC
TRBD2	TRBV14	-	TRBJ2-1	CASSQDATSGDNEQFF	TGTGCCAGCAGCCAAGATGCTACTAGCGGGGACAATGAGCAGTTCTTC
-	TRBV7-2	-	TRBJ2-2	CASTRGGKTGELFF	TGTGCCAGCACGCGGGGCGGTAAAACCGGGGAGCTGTTTTTT
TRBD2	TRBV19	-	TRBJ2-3	CASSMTSGGSDTQYF	TGTGCCAGTAGTATGACTAGCGGGGGGTCAGATACGCAGTATTTT
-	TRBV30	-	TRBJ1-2	CAWEDSTNYGYTF	TGTGCCTGGGAAGACAGTACTAACTATGGCTACACCTTC
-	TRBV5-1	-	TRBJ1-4	CASSLTGRGVTNEKLFF	TGCGCCAGCAGCTTAACAGGGAGAGGGGTAACTAATGAAAAACTGTTTTTT
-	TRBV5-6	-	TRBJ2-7	CASSFMGGGPPGEQYF	TGTGCCAGCAGCTTCATGGGCGGGGGCCCACCTGGCGAGCAGTACTTC
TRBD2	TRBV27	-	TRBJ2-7	CASSSGGMSREQYF	TGTGCCAGCTCTAGCGGGGGGATGTCTCGGGAGCAGTACTTC
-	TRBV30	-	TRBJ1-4	CAWSVGQSTNEKLFF	TGTGCCTGGAGTGTTGGACAGTCAACTAATGAAAAACTGTTTTTT
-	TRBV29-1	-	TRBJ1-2	CSVEREANYGYTF	TGCAGCGTTGAGAGGGAGGCTAACTATGGCTACACCTTC
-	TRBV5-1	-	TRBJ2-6	CASSILGPGANVLTF	TGCGCCAGCAGCATCCTCGGGCCTGGGGCCAACGTCCTGACTTTC
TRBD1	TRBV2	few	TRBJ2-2	CASRGQGAPGELFF	TGTGCCAGCAGGGGACAGGGGGCGCCCGGGGAGCTGTTTTTT
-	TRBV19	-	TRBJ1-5	CASSRGPGTSSNQPQHF	TGTGCCAGTAGTAGGGGACCCGGGACAAGTAGCAATCAGCCCCAGCATTTT
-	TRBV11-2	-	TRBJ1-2	CASSPQTEYGYTF	TGTGCCAGCAGCCCACAGACAGAGTATGGCTACACCTTC
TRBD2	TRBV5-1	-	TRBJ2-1	CASSFGLAGGNEQFF	TGCGCCAGCAGCTTCGGACTAGCGGGGGGGAATGAGCAGTTCTTC
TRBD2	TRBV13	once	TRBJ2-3	CASSLRSGAITDTQYF	TGTGCCAGCAGCTTACGGAGCGGGGCAATCACAGATACGCAGTATTTT
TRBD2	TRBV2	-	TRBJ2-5	CASSGGSGGLGETQYF	TGTGCCAGCAGTGGGGGTAGCGGGGGGCTGGGGGAGACCCAGTACTTC
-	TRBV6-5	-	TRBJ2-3	CASSVRVEGTDTQYF	TGTGCCAGCAGCGTCAGGGTCGAGGGCACAGATACGCAGTATTTT
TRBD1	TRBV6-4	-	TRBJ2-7	CASSDWGTGTDEPLGSYEQYF	TGTGCCAGCAGTGACTGGGGGACAGGGACTGACGAGCCCCTTGGATCCTACGAGCAGTACTTC
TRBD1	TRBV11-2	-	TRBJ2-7	CASSRRDRPYEQYF	TGTGCCAGCAGCCGCCGGGACAGGCCCTACGAGCAGTACTTC
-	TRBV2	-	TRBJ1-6	CASIPQGKISPLHF	TGTGCCAGCATCCCACAGGGTAAAATTTCACCCCTCCACTTT
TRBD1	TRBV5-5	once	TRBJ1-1	CASSWTGGMNTEAFF	TGTGCCAGCAGCTGGACAGGGGGAATGAACACTGAAGCTTTCTTT